The T cell receptor (beta chain) under discussion was sequenced for a study of shared clonotypes between healthy human individuals. In this sample, this clone turned up many times. Its antigen remains unidentified. Other DNA sequences in the same sample also yield this CDR3. Per the germline V gene, CDR1 is LGHNA and CDR2 is YSLEER. CDR3 size: 16 residues. Trimming at V came to 0 bases and at J to 4 bases, leaving 4 bases not matched to a gene. Study results and caveats: Limited genetic and exposure-history diversity came from having few donors.

Here immunoSEQ multiplex PCR was the method, and the copy in TCRdb shows in-frame clones only, minus some. The data hold some 450,000 clones, with approximately 71% observed a single time. V gene TRBV4-3 combines with J gene TRBJ2-7, with TRBD2 matching 12 bases. This sequence originates from a woman aged 40-49 years in good health. Some clones in this sample may be carry-over from other donors' samples. The sequencing input was PBMCs. In DNA form, the CDR3 reads TGCGCCAGCAGCCAAGATCCCCTAGCGGGAGGGTACGAGCAGTACTTC. Its protein is CASSQDPLAGGYEQYF.